What follows are 19 T cell receptor beta chains derived from one specimen sequenced in a study of Ad26.COV2.S vaccination and SARS-CoV-2 variants listed by TCRdb under 2021. The time point label corresponds to: individuals recovered from natural SARS-CoV-2 infection. Library creation used the immunoSEQ multiplex PCR assay. This immuneACCESS table, as held by TCRdb, lists in-frame sequences with V and J called but not all clones. Of the missing ones, under half trace to an unresolved V gene in checked studies; the others have no known cause. The table for this sample lists over 90,000 clones; around three quarters of them were counted only once. The top ten constitute approximately 15% of the sample. The sequencing used peripheral blood, collected after recovery from COVID-19. Receptor source: a human donor who had recovered from COVID-19.

The J gene is TRBJ1-1, the V gene TRBV3-1 (or the pseudogene TRBV3-2); D possibly corresponds to TRBD1 (5 bases). The CDR3 is made up of 19 amino acids. CDR1 is LGHDT and CDR2 is YNNKEL in the germline V gene (reference sequence). Trimming cost V 1 base and J 5 bases, with 26 bases left between them. The CDR3 sequence is CASSQVVPSRDPNGTEAFF. CDR3 DNA sequence: TGTGCCAGCAGCCAAGTCGTCCCATCCCGGGACCCGAATGGTACTGAAGCTTTCTTT.

CDR3 amino acids: CASSFGTGGNTGELFF. The CDR3 DNA follows: TGTGCCAGCAGTTTCGGGACAGGGGGGAACACCGGGGAGCTGTTTTTT. V is TRBV27 and J is TRBJ2-2, with 11 positions matching TRBD1. The V gene end was trimmed by 3 bases and the J gene end by 1 base; junction bases not matched to a gene: 1. The CDR3 totals 16 residues. CDR1 and CDR2 (germline): MNHEY, SMNVEV (reference sequence).

The rearrangement joins TRBV9 to TRBJ1-3; 12 bases align to TRBD1. Germline loops: CDR1 SGDLS, CDR2 YYNGEE. V lost 4 bases and J lost 0; bases outside the gene matches: 8. CDR3 length equals 18 residues. The CDR3 DNA is TGTGCCAGCAGCCCTGGGACAGGGGGCGTCGGCTCTGGAAACACCATATATTTT. Translated: CASSPGTGGVGSGNTIYF.

The V and J genes are TRBV28 and TRBJ1-4; the match to TRBD1 covers 8 bases. The CDR3 sequence is 15 residues long. Germline V gene data show CDR1 as MDHEN and CDR2 as SYDVKM. V gave up 6 bases and J gave up 6 bases; unmatched junction bases: 9. The CDR3: CASRGGAQGDEKLFF. CDR3 nucleotide sequence: TGTGCCAGCAGAGGTGGAGCACAGGGGGATGAAAAACTGTTTTTT.

This chain links TRBV3-1 (or the pseudogene TRBV3-2) with TRBJ2-7, with 12 bases identical to TRBD2. The CDR3 totals 16 residues. Germline V gives CDR1 LGHDT, CDR2 YNNKEL (reference sequence). Losses at the gene ends were 0 bases for V and 3 bases for J; bases not matched to a gene: 3. The CDR3 sequence is CASSQDPSGGVYEQYF. The CDR3 DNA reads as TGTGCCAGCAGCCAAGATCCTAGCGGGGGGGTCTACGAGCAGTACTTC.

The chain recombines TRBV28 with TRBJ1-4; D not resolved. V dropped 3 bases and J dropped 4 bases, with 9 bases sitting between them. The CDR3 contains 14 residues. Per germline, CDR1 MDHEN and CDR2 SYDVKM. The CDR3 sequence: CASSFSGFNEKLFF. CDR3 in DNA: TGTGCCAGCAGTTTCAGTGGCTTTAATGAAAAACTGTTTTTT.

The rearrangement uses TRBV3-1 (or the pseudogene TRBV3-2) and TRBJ1-1; D unresolved. V shed 0 bases and J shed 5 bases, with 16 bases lying between them. Germline CDR1 reads LGHDT; CDR2 reads YNNKEL (reference sequence). This CDR3 contains 16 residues. The CDR3 reads CASSQDRRPGATEAFF. The DNA of the CDR3 is TGTGCCAGCAGCCAAGATCGTAGGCCCGGCGCAACTGAAGCTTTCTTT.

The chain links TRBV3-1 (or the pseudogene TRBV3-2) to TRBJ2-5; D is tentatively TRBD1 or TRBD2 (5 bases each). Germline lookup yields CDR1 LGHDT and CDR2 YNNKEL (reference sequence). V was clipped by 2 bases and J by 4 bases, with 11 bases between them. The CDR3 runs to 14 residues. The CDR3, as DNA: TGTGCCAGCAGCCAACCAGGGACGACAGAGACCCAGTACTTC. This codes for CASSQPGTTETQYF.

This rearrangement joins TRBV5-4 to TRBJ1-4; no definite D call. This CDR3 is 14 amino acids long. Trimming took off 4 bases at V and 7 bases at J, with 14 bases between the two ends. The V gene's germline CDR1 is SGHNT and CDR2 YYREEE (reference sequence). The CDR3 region is CASSRPGNPEKLFF. CDR3 DNA sequence: TGTGCCAGCAGCCGACCGGGAAACCCTGAAAAACTGTTTTTT.

The genes are TRBV6-2 or TRBV6-3 and TRBJ2-1; no clear D gene. The CDR3 has 13 residues. V was cut by 5 bases and J by 8 bases, with 13 bases left in between. Germline values: CDR1 MNHEY, CDR2 SVGEGT. CDR3 residues: CASSLLSRDEQFF. The CDR3 DNA reads TGTGCCAGCAGTCTCCTCTCTCGCGATGAGCAGTTCTTC.

This chain uses TRBV4-1 with TRBJ2-1; tentatively, D is TRBD1 (6 bases). Germline assignment: CDR1 MGHRA and CDR2 YSYEKL. V was clipped by 0 bases and J by 10 bases, with 13 bases between them. CDR3 length: 14 residues. CDR3 DNA sequence: TGCGCCAGCAGCCAAGATTTCAGGGGATTAGAGCAGTTCTTC. This codes for CASSQDFRGLEQFF.

The chain links TRBV6-4 to TRBJ2-7, with D possibly being TRBD1 (8 bases). V shed 3 bases and J shed 4 bases, with 25 bases lying between them. Germline CDR1 is MRHNA and CDR2 is SNTAGT. The CDR3 sequence is 18 residues long. DNA of the CDR3: TGTGCCAGCAGTGAATCCCAGGGGGCCCTGAGGGGAGGGTACGAGCAGTACTTC. Encoded protein: CASSESQGALRGGYEQYF.

V usage is TRBV9 and J usage is TRBJ1-2; D may be TRBD1 (5 bases). Germline CDR1 SGDLS, CDR2 YYNGEE. V lost 0 bases to trimming and J lost 6 bases, with 12 bases between them. The CDR3 extends over 14 amino acids. CDR3 sequence: CASSVGTDSNGYTF. The CDR3, as DNA: TGTGCCAGCAGCGTAGGGACCGACAGCAATGGCTACACCTTC.

This rearrangement joins TRBV19 to TRBJ2-6, with D uncertain. The V end was cut by 6 bases, the J end by 5 bases, with 20 bases between. The germline gives CDR1 LNHDA, CDR2 SQIVND (reference sequence). The CDR3 length is 17 residues. The CDR3 DNA follows: TGTGCCAGTAGCCCCGGTCCCGACCGCCACTGGGCCAACGTCCTGACTTTC. This translates into CASSPGPDRHWANVLTF. The full variable domain, completed using reference TRBV19 and TRBJ2-6, is DGGITQSPKYLFRKEGQNVTLSCEQNLNHDAMYWYRQDPGQGLRLIYYSQIVNDFQKGDIAEGYSVSREKKESFPLTVTSAQKNPTAFYLCASSPGPDRHWANVLTFGAGSRLTVL.

This clone has only one observation. V usage is TRBV6-5 and J usage is TRBJ2-4, with D possibly TRBD2 on 5 matching bases. Trimming took 6 bases from V and 8 from J, leaving 20 bases between them. The CDR3 length is 15 residues. CDR1 is MNHEY and CDR2 is SVGAGI in the germline V gene. The CDR3, as DNA: TGTGCCAGCAGCGATACTCCGGGGTCGGGTTACATTCAGTACTTC. It is translated as CASSDTPGSGYIQYF.

This chain connects TRBV7-2 to TRBJ2-1, with D unresolved. Germline CDR1 SGHTA, CDR2 FQGNSA. The CDR3 runs 12 residues. Trimming left V 1 base short and J 4 bases short, with 2 bases between. This CDR3 reads CASSLGYNEQFF. CDR3 in DNA: TGTGCCAGCAGCTTAGGGTACAATGAGCAGTTCTTC.

The chain uses TRBV10-2 and TRBJ2-1; weak D call: TRBD2 (5 bases). CDR3 length: 14 amino acids. The germline CDR1 and CDR2 sequences are WSHSY and SAAADI. With 9 bases removed from V and 0 bases from J, the gap between germline ends came to 12 bases. The CDR3 region is CASQRFGSYNEQFF. The DNA for the CDR3 is TGCGCCAGTCAGCGGTTCGGCTCCTACAATGAGCAGTTCTTC.

V gene TRBV28 combines with J gene TRBJ2-7, with a possible D match to TRBD1 (6 bases). The CDR3 runs to 19 residues. Trimming left V 6 bases short and J 2 bases short, with 29 bases between. In germline, CDR1 is MDHEN, CDR2 SYDVKM. CDR3 nucleotides: TGTGCCAGCAGAATATTACAGGGAGTGTCCGGAACGGTAACCTACGAGCAGTACTTC. This encodes CASRILQGVSGTVTYEQYF.

The rearrangement links TRBV18 to TRBJ2-1; TRBD2 matches 7 bases. This CDR3 region has 15 residues. Looked up from germline, CDR1 is KGHSH and CDR2 is LQKENI. The trim removed 1 base at V and 3 bases at J, leaving 3 bases unmatched. CDR3 DNA sequence: TGTGCCAGCTCACCACTAGGGAGGGACTACAATGAGCAGTTCTTC. It specifies CASSPLGRDYNEQFF.